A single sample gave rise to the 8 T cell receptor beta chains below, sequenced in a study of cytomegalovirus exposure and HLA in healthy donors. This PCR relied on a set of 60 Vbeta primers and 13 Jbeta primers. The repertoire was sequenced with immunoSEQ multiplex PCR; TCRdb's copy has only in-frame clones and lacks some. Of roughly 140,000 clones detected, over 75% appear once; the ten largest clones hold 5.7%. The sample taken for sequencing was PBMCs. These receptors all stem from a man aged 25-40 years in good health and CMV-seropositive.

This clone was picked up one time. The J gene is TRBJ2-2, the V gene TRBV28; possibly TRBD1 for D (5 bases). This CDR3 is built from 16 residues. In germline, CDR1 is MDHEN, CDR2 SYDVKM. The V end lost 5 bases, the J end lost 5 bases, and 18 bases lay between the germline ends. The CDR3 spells CASSRVGRVWTGELFF. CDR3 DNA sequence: TGTGCCAGCAGTCGCGTGGGCAGGGTGTGGACCGGGGAGCTGTTTTTT. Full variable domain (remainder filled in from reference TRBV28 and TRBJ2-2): DVKVTQSSRYLVKRTGEKVFLECVQDMDHENMFWYRQDPGLGLRLIYFSYDVKMKEKGDIPEGYSVSREKKERFSLILESASTNQTSMYLCASSRVGRVWTGELFFGEGSRLTVL.

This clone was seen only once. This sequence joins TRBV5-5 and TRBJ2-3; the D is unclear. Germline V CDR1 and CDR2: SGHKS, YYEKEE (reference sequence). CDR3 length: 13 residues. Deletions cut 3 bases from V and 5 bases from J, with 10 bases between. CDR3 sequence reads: CASSSLRGDTQYF. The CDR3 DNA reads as TGTGCCAGCAGCTCCCTCCGAGGAGATACGCAGTATTTT.

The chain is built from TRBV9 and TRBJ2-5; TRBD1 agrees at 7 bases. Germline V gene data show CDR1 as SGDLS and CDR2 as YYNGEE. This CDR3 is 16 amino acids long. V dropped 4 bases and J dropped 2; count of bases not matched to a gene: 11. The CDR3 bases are TGTGCCAGCAGCATAGGTGTGGGACAGAAACAAGAGACCCAGTACTTC. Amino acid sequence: CASSIGVGQKQETQYF.

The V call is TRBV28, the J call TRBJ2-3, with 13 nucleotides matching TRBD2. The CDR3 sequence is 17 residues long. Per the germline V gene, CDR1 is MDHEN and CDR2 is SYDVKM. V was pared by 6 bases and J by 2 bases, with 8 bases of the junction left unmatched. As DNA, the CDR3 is TGTGCCAGCAGGCGGGGACTAGCGGGGACTTACACAGATACGCAGTATTTT. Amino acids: CASRRGLAGTYTDTQYF.

CDR3: CASSLTPLANTGELFF. For the CDR3, the DNA is TGCGCCAGCAGCTTGACACCTTTGGCGAACACCGGGGAGCTGTTTTTT. V and J are TRBV5-1 and TRBJ2-2, with no clear D. This CDR3 has 16 residues. Germline V gene lookup returns CDR1 SGHRS and CDR2 YFSETQ. Deletions cut 1 base from V and 0 bases from J, with 10 bases between.

The CDR3 region is CASSPRRLAGGLYNEQFF. In DNA form, the CDR3 reads TGTGCCAGCAGCCCCCGTCGACTAGCGGGGGGTCTCTACAATGAGCAGTTCTTC. The J gene is TRBJ2-1, the V gene TRBV28; 13 bases map to TRBD2. Germline values: CDR1 MDHEN, CDR2 SYDVKM. V shed 6 bases, J shed 3 bases, and the junction held 11 bases outside the gene matches. CDR3 length: 18 residues.

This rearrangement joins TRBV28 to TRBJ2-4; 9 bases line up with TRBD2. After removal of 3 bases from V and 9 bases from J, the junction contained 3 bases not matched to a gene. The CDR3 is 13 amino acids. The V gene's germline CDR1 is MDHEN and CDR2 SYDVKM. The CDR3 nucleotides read TGTGCCAGCAGTTTCGTGACTAGCGGCATTCAGTACTTC. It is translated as CASSFVTSGIQYF.

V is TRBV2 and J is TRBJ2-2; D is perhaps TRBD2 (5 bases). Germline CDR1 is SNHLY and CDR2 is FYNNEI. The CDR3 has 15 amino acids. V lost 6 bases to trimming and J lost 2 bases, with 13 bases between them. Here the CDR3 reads CASRDGLANTGELFF. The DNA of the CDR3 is TGTGCCAGCAGGGATGGACTGGCTAACACCGGGGAGCTGTTTTTT.